This passage covers 2 T cell receptor beta chains from one sample sequenced in a study of Graves' ophthalmopathy and Graves' hyperthyroidism. The study amplified TCR beta CDR3 regions using RNA transcripts. Amplification began with first-round RT-PCR using HTBI primers, then second-round multiplex PCR was performed. TCRdb re-called the multiplex PCR reads through MiXCR, storing one row per CDR3 protein. The sample records about 1.2 million distinct CDR3 sequences, 36% being singletons. Sequences were obtained from peripheral blood or thyroid tissue (not recorded which). All receptors come from an adult man with Graves' hyperthyroidism.

This chain links TRBV5-1 with TRBJ1-1; TRBD1 might be the D (5 bases). The CDR3 runs 13 residues. V was cut by 6 bases and J by 8 bases, with 17 bases left in between. Germline V lookup: CDR1 SGHRS, CDR2 YFSETQ. The CDR3 nucleotides are TGCGCCAGCAAGCTGGACATTCCCCACGAAGCTTTCTTT. Translating it yields CASKLDIPHEAFF.

There are a few counts of this clonotype. This chain connects TRBV5-4 to TRBJ1-1; D unclear. Trimming stripped 4 bases from V and 1 base from J, with 14 bases between. The CDR3 covers 15 residues. CDR1 and CDR2 from the germline V gene are SGHNT and YYREEE (reference sequence). CDR3 region: CASSQPGIRNTEAFF. CDR3 nucleotides: TGTGCCAGCAGCCAGCCAGGAATACGGAACACTGAAGCTTTCTTT.